This is a list of T cell receptor beta chains from one sample in a study of blood T cell repertoires in COVID-19. Libraries were prepared by immunoSEQ multiplex PCR; TCRdb keeps only in-frame clonotypes and omits some of them. The sample holds approximately 200,000 clones, around 87% seen once. The sequenced sample consisted of peripheral blood. These TCRs come from a man aged 60-69 years who had recovered from COVID-19. Both conserved end residues are part of each CDR3. D genes are given only for firm matches. Clone size, where shown, is once, few, many, or a class for clones that have expanded.

>TRBV5-1|.|TRBJ2-1|.
TGCGCCAGCAGCTTGGGGGTCCGACTGAGCTCCTACAATGAGCAGTTCTTC
CASSLGVRLSSYNEQFF
>TRBV5-6|.|TRBJ1-5|TRBD1
TGTGCCAGCAGCTTGCAAGGGGGCCCCAATCAGCCCCAGCATTTT
CASSLQGGPNQPQHF
>TRBV7-3|.|TRBJ2-1|.
TGTGCCAGCAGCCCAAGCCTTGGCGGGCGATACAATGAGCAGTTCTTC
CASSPSLGGRYNEQFF
>TRBV30|.|TRBJ2-5|.
TGTGCCTGGAGTGTCCCCAGGGGAAATCGTCAGGAGACCCAGTACTTC
CAWSVPRGNRQETQYF
>TRBV9|.|TRBJ2-1|TRBD2
TGTGCCAGCAGCGTACTAGCGGGGACCTACAATGAGCAGTTCTTC
CASSVLAGTYNEQFF
>TRBV28|.|TRBJ1-6|.
TGTGCCAGCAGCGGAAGGTTCGGGATTCTTAATTCACCCCTCCACTTT
CASSGRFGILNSPLHF
>TRBV6-5|.|TRBJ2-7|.
TGTGCCACACAAACGGAGGGTGGCGAGCAGTACTTC
CATQTEGGEQYF
>TRBV5-1|.|TRBJ2-2|.
TGCGCCAGCAGCTTGGTAGAGCTTGCCACCGGGGAGCTGTTTTTT
CASSLVELATGELFF
>TRBV9|.|TRBJ1-2|.
TGTGCCAGCAGCGAATTACGAGGTTATGGCTACACCTTC
CASSELRGYGYTF
>TRBV11-3|.|TRBJ2-1|.
TGTGCCAGCAGCGCTTTTGACTTGAACAATGAGCAGTTCTTC
CASSAFDLNNEQFF
>TRBV6-6|.|TRBJ2-3|TRBD2
TGTGCCAGCAGTCCGGGACTAGCGGGCCCTAGCACAGATACGCAGTATTTT
CASSPGLAGPSTDTQYF
>TRBV6-1|few|TRBJ2-4|.
TGTGCCAGCAGTGAAAGACAACAGGTGGGAAAAAACATTCAGTACTTC
CASSERQQVGKNIQYF
>TRBV11-2|once|TRBJ2-3|.
TGTGCCAGCAGCCCGGGACTGGGAGATACGCAGTATTTT
CASSPGLGDTQYF
>TRBV18|few|TRBJ2-7|TRBD1
TGTGCCAGCTCCCCGGGACAGACTTACGAGCAGTACTTC
CASSPGQTYEQYF
>TRBV2|.|TRBJ2-1|.
TGTGCCAGCAGCCCAAGCGAGATCCCCTGGGGGGATGAGCAGTTCTTC
CASSPSEIPWGDEQFF
>TRBV30|.|TRBJ1-1|TRBD1
TGTGCCTGGAAAGACCCGGGACAGCGGGCTGAAGCTTTCTTT
CAWKDPGQRAEAFF
>TRBV28|.|TRBJ1-1|TRBD1
TGTGCCAGCAGTTTTACAGGGGAAATTGGAGCTTTCTTT
CASSFTGEIGAFF
>TRBV6-5|.|TRBJ2-2|.
TGTGCCAGCAATAACAGGGTCGCGAACACCGGGGAGCTGTTTTTT
CASNNRVANTGELFF
>TRBV5-6|.|TRBJ1-6|TRBD1
TGTGCCAGCAGCCTGAGGGTTAGGACAGGCCCGGGTCCCCTCCACTTT
CASSLRVRTGPGPLHF
>TRBV7-2|once|TRBJ2-7|TRBD2
TGTGCCAGCAGCCCAACCGGGGCCCGGGGGGGGGAGCAGTACTTC
CASSPTGARGGEQYF
>TRBV5-1|.|TRBJ2-3|.
TGCGCCAGCAGCTTGATGGGCTGGCGCGATACGCAGTATTTT
CASSLMGWRDTQYF
>TRBV19|.|TRBJ1-1|.
TGTGCCAGTGGGCACGACATCAGGTCCCAATCTGAAGCTTTCTTT
CASGHDIRSQSEAFF
>TRBV19|once|TRBJ1-2|.
TGTGCCAGTAGTCTCGAAACAGGGTACTATGGCTACACCTTC
CASSLETGYYGYTF
>TRBV6-5|.|TRBJ2-1|TRBD2
TGTGCCAGCGATACTAGCGGGAGTGAGCAGTTCTTC
CASDTSGSEQFF
>TRBV28|few|TRBJ1-1|.
TGTGCCAGCAGTCACCAGACAGGAACGAACACTGAAGCTTTCTTT
CASSHQTGTNTEAFF
>TRBV2|.|TRBJ1-1|.
TGTGCCAGCACCATGAGACAGAACACTGAAGCTTTCTTT
CASTMRQNTEAFF
>TRBV5-1|once|TRBJ2-1|TRBD1
TGCGCCAGCAGGTGGCCAGGACAGGGGGGAGTGAATGAGCAGTTCTTC
CASRWPGQGGVNEQFF
>TRBV9|.|TRBJ2-3|TRBD2
TGTGCCAGCAGCGTAGCCGGACTAGGGTCCACAGATACGCAGTATTTT
CASSVAGLGSTDTQYF
>TRBV9|.|TRBJ1-3|TRBD1
TGTGCCAGCAGCCTGGGACAGGGTGCTGGAAACACCATATATTTT
CASSLGQGAGNTIYF